The 9 T cell receptor beta chains below were found in one sample sequenced in a study of T cell repertoires in cytomegalovirus infection. TCRdb re-analysed the reads in MiXCR, keeping a single row per CDR3 protein. The profile shows 200,000 to 250,000 distinct CDR3 sequences, roughly 34% of them singletons. Their specific antigens are unknown. The material was CD8+ T cells from cultured PBMCs, obtained from culture after CMV antigen stimulation. These receptors were collected from a human donor in good health (CMV status not recorded). Some clones in this sample may be carry-over from other donors' samples.

This CDR3 is CASGKHHNEQFF. CDR3 coding DNA: TGTGCTAGTGGAAAACACCACAATGAGCAGTTCTTC. This rearrangement joins TRBV12-5 to TRBJ2-1; D not resolved. The length of the CDR3 is 12 residues. With 6 bases removed from V and 5 bases from J, the gap between germline ends came to 8 bases. Germline CDR1 reads LGHNT; CDR2 reads FRNRAP.

This clonotype occurred a few times. The chain employs TRBV11-1 and TRBJ2-5, with 8 bases fitting TRBD1. Germline-derived CDR1 and CDR2 are SGHAT and FQDESV (reference sequence). V was pared by 4 bases and J by 4 bases, with 8 bases of the junction left unmatched. This CDR3 contains 15 residues. The CDR3 here is CASSSGQDRGETQYF. The CDR3 DNA follows: TGTGCCAGCAGCTCGGGACAGGACCGGGGAGAGACCCAGTACTTC.

This clonotype was found many times. This rearrangement joins TRBV5-5 to TRBJ2-1; 7 positions match TRBD2. The germline V gene encodes CDR1 SGHKS and CDR2 YYEKEE (reference sequence). Trimming at V came to 2 bases and at J to 5 bases, leaving 4 bases not matched to a gene. The CDR3 is 14 residues long. The CDR3 DNA is TGTGCCAGCAGCTTCGGGGGAGGGAACAATGAGCAGTTCTTC. It encodes CASSFGGGNNEQFF. The complete variable domain, with remaining parts taken from reference TRBV5-5 and TRBJ2-1, reads DAGVTQSPTHLIKTRGQQVTLRCSPISGHKSVSWYQQVLGQGPQFIFQYYEKEERGRGNFPDRFSARQFPNYSSELNVNALLLGDSALYLCASSFGGGNNEQFFGPGTRLTVL.

The chain links TRBV6-5 to TRBJ2-7, with 10 bases matching TRBD2. This CDR3 comprises 15 residues. From germline, CDR1 is MNHEY and CDR2 SVGAGI. The J segment lost 2 bases and the V segment lost 6 bases, leaving 7 bases of the junction unmatched. The CDR3 nucleotides read TGTGCCAGCAGCTCCGGGACTAGCGAGGCCTACGAGCAGTACTTC. Its translation: CASSSGTSEAYEQYF.

V gene TRBV2 combines with J gene TRBJ1-5; a weak D match, TRBD1 (5 bases). CDR1 and CDR2 (germline): SNHLY, FYNNEI. V was pared by 2 bases and J by 0 bases, with 8 bases between. The CDR3 has 15 amino acids. CDR3 nucleotide sequence: TGTGCCAGCAGTGAACGACAGCATAGCAATCAGCCCCAGCATTTT. Protein product: CASSERQHSNQPQHF.

CDR3 loop: CASSLSQGAPKNIQYF. The DNA for the CDR3 is TGTGCCAGCAGTTTATCCCAGGGGGCTCCCAAAAACATTCAGTACTTC. The chain employs TRBV12-3 or TRBV12-4 and TRBJ2-4, with 8 bases lining up with TRBD1. The CDR3 is 16 amino acids. Trimming removed 2 bases from V and 2 bases from J; junction bases left unmatched: 5.

Here the CDR3 reads CATSRDHVGNTIYF. The DNA of the CDR3 is TGTGCCACCAGCAGAGATCATGTTGGAAACACCATATATTTT. The V gene is TRBV15, the J gene TRBJ1-3, with unresolved D. Germline CDR1 is LNHNV and CDR2 is YYDKDF (reference sequence). V lost 0 bases, J lost 3 bases, and 6 bases lay in between. The CDR3 spans 14 residues.

The V call is TRBV7-2, the J call TRBJ2-3; 9 bases match TRBD2. The CDR3 length is 17 residues. Germline loops: CDR1 SGHTA, CDR2 FQGNSA. Trimming at V came to 5 bases and at J to 2 bases, leaving 11 bases not matched to a gene. CDR3 in amino acids: CASSHQRGDLFTDTQYF. CDR3 in DNA: TGTGCCAGCAGCCACCAGCGGGGGGACCTCTTCACAGATACGCAGTATTTT.

The J gene is TRBJ2-1, the V gene TRBV12-3 or TRBV12-4, with 14 bases lining up with TRBD2. The V gene end was trimmed by 4 bases and the J gene end by 3 bases; junction bases not matched to a gene: 2. The CDR3 totals 16 residues. The CDR3 protein is CASSWGLAGDYNEQFF. CDR3 coding DNA: TGTGCCAGCAGTTGGGGACTAGCGGGAGACTACAATGAGCAGTTCTTC.